This passage covers 30 T cell receptor beta chains from one sample sequenced in a study of control samples from healthy donors and cancer patients. Repertoires were generated with immunoSEQ multiplex PCR, while TCRdb's copy carries only in-frame clones and drops some. This table holds around 110,000 clones, roughly nine tenths found once. Sequenced input: PBMCs. The source is a woman aged 45-65 years with colorectal cancer.

V is TRBV19 and J is TRBJ2-1, with 8 bases identical to TRBD1. CDR1 is LNHDA and CDR2 is SQIVND in the germline V gene (reference sequence). The trim removed 6 bases at V and 4 bases at J, leaving 11 bases unmatched. This CDR3 spans 16 amino acids. Here the CDR3 reads CASSTLTGVGYNEQFF. CDR3 in DNA: TGTGCCAGTAGCACTTTGACAGGGGTGGGGTACAATGAGCAGTTCTTC. The full variable domain, in which reference TRBV19 and TRBJ2-1 provide the parts outside the CDR3, is DGGITQSPKYLFRKEGQNVTLSCEQNLNHDAMYWYRQDPGQGLRLIYYSQIVNDFQKGDIAEGYSVSREKKESFPLTVTSAQKNPTAFYLCASSTLTGVGYNEQFFGPGTRLTVL.

This sequence joins TRBV10-3 and TRBJ1-1; TRBD1 agrees at 7 bases. Germline CDR1 is ENHRY and CDR2 is SYGVKD. The ends lost 6 bases at V and 0 bases at J; junction bases unmatched: 4. The CDR3 has 14 amino acids. The CDR3 DNA follows: TGTGCCATCAGCGCGGGACAGATGAACACTGAAGCTTTCTTT. It specifies CAISAGQMNTEAFF.

CDR3 nucleotide sequence: TGTGCCAGTAGTACCCTCGGGACCAGGGACACTGAAGCTTTCTTT. It codes for CASSTLGTRDTEAFF. This sequence joins TRBV19 and TRBJ1-1; D might be TRBD1 (5 bases). V shed 4 bases and J shed 3 bases, with 15 bases lying between them. The CDR3 runs to 15 residues. CDR1 and CDR2 (germline): LNHDA, SQIVND (reference sequence).

The genes are TRBV19 and TRBJ1-5; no firm D call. Per the germline V gene, CDR1 is LNHDA and CDR2 is SQIVND (reference sequence). There are 13 residues in the CDR3. Deletions cut 6 bases from V and 6 bases from J, with 12 bases between. The CDR3 spells CASSYRPGQPQHF. Here the CDR3 DNA reads TGTGCCAGTAGCTATCGCCCCGGTCAGCCCCAGCATTTT. Filled out from reference TRBV19 and TRBJ1-5, the complete variable domain reads DGGITQSPKYLFRKEGQNVTLSCEQNLNHDAMYWYRQDPGQGLRLIYYSQIVNDFQKGDIAEGYSVSREKKESFPLTVTSAQKNPTAFYLCASSYRPGQPQHFGDGTRLSIL.

This chain connects TRBV29-1 to TRBJ1-3; tentatively, D is TRBD1 (5 bases). This CDR3 comprises 15 residues. Trimming removed 6 bases from V and 1 base from J, with 16 bases in between. Per germline, CDR1 SQVTM and CDR2 ANQGSEA. CDR3 DNA: TGCAGCGTGCAAGAAGACAGTCAATCTGGAAACACCATATATTTT. Its translation: CSVQEDSQSGNTIYF.

The chain recombines TRBV19 with TRBJ2-5; TRBD1 matches 7 bases. With V trimmed by 1 base and J by 3 bases, 5 bases remained unmatched. The CDR3 contains 15 residues. The germline V gene has CDR1 LNHDA and CDR2 SQIVND (reference sequence). CDR3 DNA: TGTGCCAGTAGTATAGCAGGGACAGAAAAAGAGACCCAGTACTTC. Its translation is CASSIAGTEKETQYF.

This chain connects TRBV6-1 to TRBJ1-1; D is uncertain. The V gene lost 3 bases and the J gene lost 8 bases, with 13 bases spanning the gap. The CDR3 consists of 13 residues. Germline-derived CDR1 and CDR2 are MNHNS and SASEGT. CDR3 region: CASSENWKSEAFF. CDR3 coding DNA: TGTGCCAGCAGTGAGAACTGGAAATCGGAAGCTTTCTTT.

The chain couples TRBV11-2 to TRBJ1-1, with D unclear. Germline V gene sequence: CDR1 SGHAT, CDR2 FQNNGV. Trimming shortened V by 5 bases and J by 0 bases, and 19 bases separated the two germline ends. CDR3 size: 17 residues. CDR3 bases: TGTGCCAGCAGCATGATGACGCCGGGGAAAATGAACACTGAAGCTTTCTTT. It yields the protein CASSMMTPGKMNTEAFF.

The chain employs TRBV9 and TRBJ1-6; 8 nucleotides agree with TRBD1. Trimming took 3 bases from V and 8 from J; bases not matched to a gene: 10. The CDR3 has 16 amino acids. The V gene's germline CDR1 is SGDLS and CDR2 YYNGEE. CDR3 sequence reads: CASSAPPGGRHSPLHF. The CDR3 DNA is TGTGCCAGCAGCGCCCCCCCAGGGGGCAGGCATTCACCCCTCCACTTT.

The V and J genes are TRBV5-6 and TRBJ1-2; no clear D gene. Germline V gene lookup returns CDR1 SGHDT and CDR2 YYEEEE. This CDR3 comprises 12 residues. V shed 4 bases and J shed 6 bases, with 10 bases lying between them. CDR3 protein: CASSRTENGYTF. In nucleotides, the CDR3 is TGTGCCAGCAGCCGCACAGAGAATGGCTACACCTTC. Supplemented by reference TRBV5-6 and TRBJ1-2, the full variable domain reads DAGVTQSPTHLIKTRGQQVTLRCSPKSGHDTVSWYQQALGQGPQFIFQYYEEEERQRGNFPDRFSGHQFPNYSSELNVNALLLGDSALYLCASSRTENGYTFGSGTRLTVV.

The V gene is TRBV18, the J gene TRBJ2-5; D tentatively reads TRBD1 or TRBD2 (5 bases each). This CDR3 has 13 amino acids. Germline CDR1 and CDR2: KGHSH and LQKENI. The V end lost 3 bases, the J end lost 5 bases, and 10 bases lay between the germline ends. DNA of the CDR3: TGTGCCAGCTCACCGGGGGTAGTTGAGACCCAGTACTTC. Translated: CASSPGVVETQYF.

A single count supports this clone. The chain joins TRBV5-4 to TRBJ1-2; D remains unclear. V shed 4 bases and J shed 4 bases, with 11 bases lying between them. The CDR3 totals 13 residues. CDR1 and CDR2 from the germline V gene are SGHNT and YYREEE (reference sequence). CDR3 in amino acids: CASSPDGFYGYTF. In DNA, the CDR3 is TGTGCCAGCAGCCCGGACGGGTTCTATGGCTACACCTTC.

The chain links TRBV3-1 (or the pseudogene TRBV3-2) to TRBJ2-1, with a weak D call TRBD2 (6 bases). CDR3 length: 15 amino acids. Germline V lookup: CDR1 LGHDT, CDR2 YNNKEL (reference sequence). V was cut by 3 bases and J by 3 bases, with 12 bases left in between. CDR3 sequence reads: CASSHQAGNYNEQFF. For the CDR3, the DNA is TGTGCCAGCAGCCACCAAGCGGGTAACTACAATGAGCAGTTCTTC.

The V gene is TRBV11-2, the J gene TRBJ1-4; TRBD1 agrees at 7 bases. Trimming at V came to 1 base and at J to 5 bases, leaving 7 bases not matched to a gene. The CDR3 covers 16 residues. Germline CDR1 SGHAT, CDR2 FQNNGV. The CDR3 nucleotides read TGTGCCAGCAGCTTAGTGTCGGGACAGCGGAATGAAAAACTGTTTTTT. Its translation is CASSLVSGQRNEKLFF.

CDR3 coding DNA: TGTGCCAGCAGCGTAGGCACAGATACGCAGTATTTT. Translating it yields CASSVGTDTQYF. The gene calls are TRBV9 and TRBJ2-3; D call uncertain. The CDR3 runs 12 residues. V was shortened by 0 bases and J by 1 base, with 0 bases between the two germline ends. CDR1 is SGDLS and CDR2 is YYNGEE in the germline V gene.

In this sample, this clone turned up once. This sequence joins TRBV11-3 and TRBJ2-2; 13 bases agree with TRBD2. The CDR3 covers 16 residues. J lost 3 bases, V lost 4 bases, and 2 bases had no gene match. Germline CDR1 and CDR2: SGHNT and YENEEA. The CDR3 is CASSSGLAGDTGELFF. The CDR3 DNA sequence: TGTGCCAGCAGCTCAGGACTAGCGGGGGACACCGGGGAGCTGTTTTTT.

The chain joins TRBV5-1 to TRBJ2-7; 7 bases map to TRBD1. V gave up 5 bases and J gave up 4 bases; unmatched junction bases: 6. Germline V CDR1 and CDR2: SGHRS, YFSETQ. This CDR3 has 13 residues. CDR3 sequence (DNA): TGCGCCAGCAGTATAGGGGGCCCGTACGAGCAGTACTTC. This gives the protein CASSIGGPYEQYF.

This rearrangement joins TRBV9 to TRBJ1-1; no reliable D call. Per the germline V gene, CDR1 is SGDLS and CDR2 is YYNGEE. This CDR3 has 14 residues. V lost 5 bases to trimming and J lost 2 bases, with 13 bases between them. DNA of the CDR3: TGTGCCAGCAGTCGCGCCCAAAGTAACACTGAAGCTTTCTTT. Its protein is CASSRAQSNTEAFF.

This rearrangement joins TRBV2 to TRBJ1-1; D ambiguous. The CDR3 is made up of 14 amino acids. The germline V gene has CDR1 SNHLY and CDR2 FYNNEI. The ends were cut back, 6 bases at V and 1 base at J, with 12 bases in the middle. CDR3 in amino acids: CASRGGLWNTEAFF. The CDR3 coding sequence is TGTGCCAGCAGGGGAGGGCTGTGGAACACTGAAGCTTTCTTT.

The chain recombines TRBV27 with TRBJ2-7, with a weak D call TRBD1 (7 bases). Germline loops: CDR1 MNHEY, CDR2 SMNVEV (reference sequence). V was trimmed by 6 bases and J by 7 bases, leaving 13 bases between them. The CDR3 spans 12 residues. The CDR3 here is CASSRGVGEQYF. The CDR3 coding sequence is TGTGCCAGCAGCAGGGGGGTCGGGGAGCAGTACTTC.

The chain uses TRBV6-1 and TRBJ2-5; 9 bases fit TRBD2. The CDR3 is 16 residues long. The trim removed 3 bases at V and 4 bases at J, leaving 9 bases unmatched. The germline CDR1 and CDR2 sequences are MNHNS and SASEGT. The CDR3 DNA follows: TGTGCCAGCAGTGACTTCCTCGCGGGGGGGCCAGAGACCCAGTACTTC. Protein: CASSDFLAGGPETQYF.

The chain couples TRBV5-1 to TRBJ2-2; D might be TRBD2 (5 bases). Per germline, CDR1 SGHRS and CDR2 YFSETQ. This CDR3 region has 17 residues. V lost 1 base and J 5 bases, leaving 18 bases between the germline ends. The CDR3 loop reads CASSLPHSREWTGELFF. The DNA for the CDR3 is TGCGCCAGCAGCTTGCCCCATTCCCGGGAATGGACCGGGGAGCTGTTTTTT.

The rearrangement joins TRBV6-2 or TRBV6-3 to TRBJ2-5; the D is unclear. Germline V gives CDR1 MNHEY, CDR2 SVGEGT. The CDR3 consists of 14 residues. Trimming pared 4 bases from V and 2 bases from J, leaving 11 bases between. The CDR3 DNA reads TGTGCCAGCAGTTCCCCCCAGGTACAAGAGACCCAGTACTTC. Protein product: CASSSPQVQETQYF.

The chain is built from TRBV28 and TRBJ2-7; 12 bases match TRBD2. This CDR3 is built from 16 residues. CDR1 and CDR2 (germline): MDHEN, SYDVKM. V gave up 6 bases and J gave up 0 bases; unmatched junction bases: 6. CDR3 in DNA: TGTGCCAGCAGGCTGCCGGGACTAGCGGGCTCCTACGAGCAGTACTTC. This sequence encodes CASRLPGLAGSYEQYF. Full variable domain (rest looked up from reference TRBV28 and TRBJ2-7): DVKVTQSSRYLVKRTGEKVFLECVQDMDHENMFWYRQDPGLGLRLIYFSYDVKMKEKGDIPEGYSVSREKKERFSLILESASTNQTSMYLCASRLPGLAGSYEQYFGPGTRLTVT.

In its sample, this clone was seen once. The chain employs TRBV3-1 (or the pseudogene TRBV3-2) and TRBJ1-2; no firm D call. Looked up from germline, CDR1 is LGHDT and CDR2 is YNNKEL (reference sequence). V lost 3 bases, J lost 3 bases, and 17 bases lay in between. The CDR3 consists of 16 residues. CDR3 sequence (DNA): TGTGCCAGCAGCCAGGCACCATTAGACGGATACTATGGCTACACCTTC. Translated: CASSQAPLDGYYGYTF.

The J gene is TRBJ2-4, the V gene TRBV23-1, with TRBD2 matching over 8 bases. TRBV23-1 is an ORF for which the function is uncertain. The junction had 8 bases not matched to a gene; V was cut back by 4 bases and J by 0 bases. The CDR3 is made up of 17 amino acids. The DNA of the CDR3 is TGCGCCAGCAGTCCCCGGGAGGGGCGAGTAGCCAAAAACATTCAGTACTTC. It codes for CASSPREGRVAKNIQYF.

In DNA, the CDR3 is TGTGCCACCAGTGATTACCGACAGGGGGGGAATGAGCAGTTCTTC. It specifies CATSDYRQGGNEQFF. This chain joins TRBV24-1 and TRBJ2-1; 9 bases agree with TRBD1. The CDR3 sequence is 15 residues long. Trimming took 2 bases from V and 7 from J; bases not matched to a gene: 5. CDR1 KGHDR and CDR2 SFDVKD come from the germline V gene.

The table lists this clone with a count of one. The gene calls are TRBV5-1 and TRBJ1-1, with TRBD1 identical over 8 bases. Per the germline V gene, CDR1 is SGHRS and CDR2 is YFSETQ. The J segment lost 4 bases and the V segment lost 0 bases, leaving 5 bases of the junction unmatched. CDR3 length: 15 residues. CDR3 bases: TGCGCCAGCAGCTTGGGGACAGGGTGGAGCACTGAAGCTTTCTTT. Protein sequence: CASSLGTGWSTEAFF.

The chain joins TRBV6-1 to TRBJ2-6, with D unresolved. V shed 10 bases and J shed 0 bases, with 10 bases lying between them. Germline lookup yields CDR1 MNHNS and CDR2 SASEGT. CDR3 length: 14 amino acids. The CDR3 loop is CATSWFSGANVLTF. The CDR3 region has the DNA TGTGCCACCTCCTGGTTCTCTGGGGCCAACGTCCTGACTTTC.

The chain has TRBV28 and TRBJ1-1, with TRBD1 identical over 12 bases. The junction had 5 bases not matched to a gene; V was cut back by 7 bases and J by 8 bases. This CDR3 is built from 13 residues. Germline V gene lookup returns CDR1 MDHEN and CDR2 SYDVKM. CDR3 in amino acids: CASIKGTGGEAFF. The DNA for the CDR3 is TGTGCCAGCATCAAAGGGACAGGGGGCGAAGCTTTCTTT.